What follows is one TCR beta chain and its context. Assay used: immunoSEQ multiplex PCR; TCRdb lists only in-frame clones, some missing. The sample carries under 3,500 clones, approximately 84% recorded once. The source of the sample is a study of OX40 agonist ivuxolimab in advanced cancers. Whole-study context: Dosing consisted of intravenous ivuxolimab at 0.01 to 10 mg/kg every 2 weeks.

Germline V lookup: CDR1 SEHNR, CDR2 FQNEAQ (reference sequence). Deletions cut 5 bases from V and 7 bases from J, with 11 bases between. This CDR3 region has 12 residues. This chain connects TRBV7-9 to TRBJ1-1; D perhaps matches TRBD1 (6 bases). The sequence was obtained from an adult with an advanced solid tumor such as melanoma, head and neck, liver or kidney cancer. Sequences were derived from CD4+ or CD8+ T cells sorted from blood, sampled in a trial of the OX40 agonist ivuxolimab. This chain's CDR3 is CASSQRGGEAFF. In nucleotides, the CDR3 is TGTGCCAGCAGCCAGAGGGGGGGTGAAGCTTTCTTT.